These 16 T cell receptor beta chains were sequenced from one sample in a study of CXCR3-negative and CXCR3-positive naive CD8 T cells. Libraries were UMI-labeled 5' RACE TRB cDNA. TCRdb re-analyzed the 5' RACE reads; it lists each CDR3 protein once, without DNA. This repertoire includes roughly 7,200 distinct CDR3 sequences. Sequenced material: naive CXCR3- CD8+ T cells from blood. Subset denoted: CD45RO-CCR7+CD27+CD95- naive CD8+ T cells lacking CXCR3 (TNR3-). The receptors shown here come from a human donor in good health. Some clones in this sample may be carry-over from other donors' samples.

The chain carries TRBV4-2 and TRBJ1-5. The CDR3 runs to 15 residues. Germline lookup yields CDR1 LGHNA and CDR2 YNFKEQ. CDR3 amino acids: CASSQDLGDNQPQHF.

This clonotype is medium-sized by frequency. The rearrangement joins TRBV5-1 to TRBJ2-1; TCRdb lists TRBD2, though no DNA is available to test this call. Germline assignment: CDR1 SGHRS and CDR2 YFSETQ. There are 13 residues in the CDR3. CDR3: CASSRDYNNEQFF.

The V gene is TRBV6-2 or TRBV6-3, the J gene TRBJ2-1; TCRdb outputs TRBD1, but without DNA this stays unchecked. The CDR3 is 13 amino acids. Per the germline V gene, CDR1 is MNHEY and CDR2 is SVGEGT. Here the CDR3 reads CASSFQRANEQFF.

According to its frequency, this clonotype is medium-sized. V is TRBV29-1 and J is TRBJ2-3; TCRdb selects TRBD1, and the lack of DNA leaves this call unchecked. The V gene's germline CDR1 is SQVTM and CDR2 ANQGSEA. The CDR3 contains 15 residues. The CDR3 is CSVGGTDFFIDTQYF.

This clonotype is medium-sized by frequency. The chain recombines TRBV29-1 with TRBJ2-7. Looked up from germline, CDR1 is SQVTM and CDR2 is ANQGSEA. The CDR3 covers 11 residues. CDR3 region: CSVEVPNEQYF.

This chain links TRBV6-2 or TRBV6-3 with TRBJ1-6. Looked up from germline, CDR1 is MNHEY and CDR2 is SVGEGT. The CDR3 sequence is 15 residues long. CDR3 sequence: CASKESDRLGSPLHF.

V is TRBV5-1 and J is TRBJ2-7; TCRdb gives TRBD2 as the D gene, but with no DNA this cannot be confirmed. CDR3 length equals 16 residues. Per the germline V gene, CDR1 is SGHRS and CDR2 is YFSETQ. The CDR3 spells CASSPGLAGELYEQYF.

The genes are TRBV29-1 and TRBJ2-7; TCRdb gives TRBD2 as the D gene, but with no DNA this cannot be confirmed. Germline V lookup: CDR1 SQVTM, CDR2 ANQGSEA. CDR3 size: 13 residues. The CDR3 spells CSGSSGISYEQYF.

This rearrangement joins TRBV5-4 to TRBJ2-1; TCRdb gives TRBD2 as the D gene, but with no DNA this cannot be confirmed. CDR3 length equals 15 residues. Germline-derived CDR1 and CDR2 are SGHNT and YYREEE (reference sequence). Here the CDR3 reads CASSSAAPLAGAIMF.

Judged by frequency, this clonotype is medium-sized (0.01 to 0.1%). The chain carries TRBV5-5 and TRBJ2-7. The CDR3 contains 14 residues. Germline assignment: CDR1 SGHKS and CDR2 YYEKEE (reference sequence). This CDR3 reads CASSPHGDSYEQYF. The full variable domain, rest sourced from reference TRBV5-5 and TRBJ2-7, is DAGVTQSPTHLIKTRGQQVTLRCSPISGHKSVSWYQQVLGQGPQFIFQYYEKEERGRGNFPDRFSARQFPNYSSELNVNALLLGDSALYLCASSPHGDSYEQYFGPGTRLTVT.

The chain joins TRBV9 to TRBJ2-1; there is no DNA to check the TCRdb D call of TRBD1. Germline lookup yields CDR1 SGDLS and CDR2 YYNGEE. The CDR3 spans 15 residues. The CDR3 reads CASSVEGGVGIEQFF.

In terms of frequency, this clonotype is medium-sized. V gene TRBV12-3 or TRBV12-4 combines with J gene TRBJ2-7. There are 15 residues in the CDR3. CDR3 amino acids: CASSFGPGGSYEQYF.

Judged by frequency, this clonotype is medium-sized. V gene TRBV29-1 combines with J gene TRBJ1-1; TCRdb designates TRBD1, a call that cannot be tested without DNA. Germline CDR1 and CDR2: SQVTM and ANQGSEA. The CDR3 is 12 amino acids. The CDR3 spells CSVPDRPTEAFF.

CDR3 protein: CASSVDAGGDNEQFF. This chain uses TRBV9 with TRBJ2-1; the D call from TCRdb, TRBD1, cannot be confirmed without DNA. The CDR3 extends over 15 amino acids. CDR1 and CDR2 (germline): SGDLS, YYNGEE.

This clonotype ranks as medium-sized in terms of frequency. CDR3 in amino acids: CASSSGQGKETQYF. The chain has TRBV12-3 or TRBV12-4 and TRBJ2-5; TCRdb reports TRBD1, a call that lacks DNA to check it against. The CDR3 contains 14 residues.

The chain carries TRBV25-1 and TRBJ2-1. The CDR3 runs to 13 residues. CDR1 and CDR2 from the germline V gene are MGHDK and SYGVNS. The chain's CDR3 is CASRIGSYNEQFF.